Following are 32 T cell receptor beta chains from one sample sequenced in a study of T cell responses to AZD1222 COVID-19 vaccine. Libraries were prepared by immunoSEQ multiplex PCR; TCRdb keeps only in-frame clonotypes and omits some of them. The sample holds 95,000 to 100,000 clones, about nine tenths seen once. The input for sequencing was peripheral blood, taken 28 days after the second AZD1222 dose. Receptor source: an adult who received the AZD1222 COVID-19 vaccine.

This rearrangement joins TRBV25-1 to TRBJ2-5, with a weak D call TRBD1 (5 bases). Trimming cost V 0 bases and J 0 bases, with 14 bases left between them. Germline lookup yields CDR1 MGHDK and CDR2 SYGVNS. The CDR3 contains 17 residues. The CDR3 DNA is TGTGCCAGCAGTGAATATAGGGGCAGATCCAACCAAGAGACCCAGTACTTC. Translating it yields CASSEYRGRSNQETQYF.

This clone was recorded a few times. This chain joins TRBV28 and TRBJ2-7; D gene ambiguous. The CDR3 sequence is 10 residues long. Germline CDR1 reads MDHEN; CDR2 reads SYDVKM. Trimming shortened V by 8 bases and J by 6 bases, and 8 bases separated the two germline ends. CDR3 in DNA: TGTGCCAGCGGCCCCCTCGAGCAGTACTTC. Residues: CASGPLEQYF.

V usage is TRBV29-1 and J usage is TRBJ2-7; D unclear. Germline values: CDR1 SQVTM, CDR2 ANQGSEA. Trimming left V 2 bases short and J 3 bases short, with 8 bases between. This CDR3 region has 12 residues. The CDR3: CSVELASYEQYF. CDR3 in DNA: TGCAGCGTTGAACTCGCAAGCTACGAGCAGTACTTC.

In its sample, this clone was seen a few times. The chain links TRBV7-8 to TRBJ1-5; D unclear. V shed 3 bases and J shed 0 bases, with 15 bases lying between them. The CDR3 has 17 residues. Looked up from germline, CDR1 is SGHVS and CDR2 is FQNEAQ. The CDR3 DNA follows: TGTGCCAGCAGCTTTTATCCCGCGGGCGGTAGCAATCAGCCCCAGCATTTT. This codes for CASSFYPAGGSNQPQHF.

This rearrangement joins TRBV6-1 to TRBJ2-5, with no clear D. Per the germline V gene, CDR1 is MNHNS and CDR2 is SASEGT. The CDR3 is made up of 11 amino acids. The V end was cut by 1 base, the J end by 5 bases, with 2 bases between. DNA of the CDR3: TGTGCCAGCAGTGAAGTGGAGACCCAGTACTTC. This sequence encodes CASSEVETQYF.

This chain connects TRBV29-1 to TRBJ2-1; no definite D call. The CDR3 is made up of 11 amino acids. V shed 4 bases and J shed 9 bases, with 10 bases lying between them. The germline gives CDR1 SQVTM, CDR2 ANQGSEA. DNA of the CDR3: TGCAGCGTTGTCCCCCTCCCTGAGCAGTTCTTC. Protein sequence: CSVVPLPEQFF.

The V call is TRBV3-1 (or the pseudogene TRBV3-2), the J call TRBJ1-3, with 8 bases lining up with TRBD1. The germline V gene encodes CDR1 LGHDT and CDR2 YNNKEL (reference sequence). J lost 3 bases, V lost 4 bases, and 5 bases had no gene match. CDR3 size: 15 residues. The CDR3 region is CASSPQGADGNTIYF. The DNA of the CDR3 is TGTGCCAGCAGCCCCCAGGGGGCGGATGGAAACACCATATATTTT.

The genes are TRBV2 and TRBJ2-2, with D perhaps TRBD1 or TRBD2 (5 bases each). Trimming left V 10 bases short and J 2 bases short, with 17 bases between. Germline V gene data show CDR1 as SNHLY and CDR2 as FYNNEI. The length of the CDR3 is 15 residues. The CDR3 region is CATRRGTSNTGELFF. The CDR3 DNA reads TGTGCCACCAGGCGTGGGACGAGTAACACCGGGGAGCTGTTTTTT.

The chain uses TRBV5-5 and TRBJ2-5; no clear D. This CDR3 is 15 amino acids long. Trimming cost V 1 base and J 1 base, with 11 bases left between them. Germline values: CDR1 SGHKS, CDR2 YYEKEE (reference sequence). CDR3 protein: CASSLNGYTQETQYF. CDR3 coding DNA: TGTGCCAGCAGCTTGAATGGGTACACCCAAGAGACCCAGTACTTC.

This clone was recorded only once. One end of the junction varies from germline; a read error may be responsible. The chain joins TRBV7-2 to TRBJ2-7; D gene uncertain. The CDR3 runs to 8 residues. CDR1 is SGHTA, CDR2 FQGNSA, per germline. The CDR3 loop reads CASSPGVF. DNA for the CDR3: TGTGCCAGCAGCCCTGGGGTCTTC.

The rearrangement links TRBV19 to TRBJ2-5; D remains ambiguous. V was pared by 2 bases and J by 2 bases, with 6 bases between. Germline V gene lookup returns CDR1 LNHDA and CDR2 SQIVND (reference sequence). The CDR3 length is 13 residues. CDR3 sequence reads: CASSIQDQETQYF. Written as DNA, the CDR3 is TGTGCCAGTAGTATACAGGATCAAGAGACCCAGTACTTC.

The chain is built from TRBV7-9 and TRBJ1-2, with TRBD1 matching 9 bases. The CDR3 length is 13 residues. V lost 8 bases and J lost 1; bases outside the gene matches: 2. CDR1 is SEHNR, CDR2 FQNEAQ, per germline (reference sequence). CDR3 DNA: TGTGCCAGCGGGGACAGGGATAACTATGGCTACACCTTC. Translating gives CASGDRDNYGYTF.

The chain is built from TRBV11-3 and TRBJ2-5; D call uncertain. The CDR3 runs 14 residues. Trimming left V 1 base short and J 2 bases short, with 8 bases between. CDR1 is SGHNT, CDR2 YENEEA, per germline. CDR3 residues: CASSLGRSQETQYF. The CDR3, as DNA: TGTGCCAGCAGCTTAGGCAGGAGTCAAGAGACCCAGTACTTC.

V and J are TRBV10-3 and TRBJ1-3, with D maybe TRBD1 (5 bases). Germline V lookup: CDR1 ENHRY, CDR2 SYGVKD. V was pared by 8 bases and J by 0 bases, with 5 bases between. The CDR3 is 12 amino acids. CDR3 residues: CAIGGSGNTIYF. The CDR3, as DNA: TGTGCCATCGGGGGCTCTGGAAACACCATATATTTT.

Concerning this clone itself: This may be a read error: a much more frequent sequence differs by one nucleotide. The chain is built from TRBV27 and TRBJ1-1, with D possibly being TRBD1 (6 bases). CDR3 length: 13 residues. Germline CDR1 is MNHEY and CDR2 is SMNVEV (reference sequence). The ends were cut back, 1 base at V and 4 bases at J, with 7 bases in the middle. The CDR3 DNA follows: TGTGCCAGCAGTTTATACAGGGCCACTGAAGCTTTCTTT. It yields the protein CASSLYRATEAFF.

This clone was detected a few times. The V gene is TRBV2, the J gene TRBJ2-5, with 11 bases lining up with TRBD1. The CDR3 runs to 14 residues. The germline V gene encodes CDR1 SNHLY and CDR2 FYNNEI. With V trimmed by 6 bases and J by 2 bases, 2 bases remained unmatched. The CDR3 loop is CASRGDRGQETQYF. For the CDR3, the DNA is TGTGCCAGCAGGGGGGACAGGGGGCAAGAGACCCAGTACTTC.

This chain joins TRBV7-2 and TRBJ1-6; 7 bases are a match to TRBD1. V was pared by 0 bases and J by 5 bases, with 4 bases of the junction left unmatched. The CDR3 runs to 16 residues. CDR1 and CDR2 (germline): SGHTA, FQGNSA. CDR3 DNA: TGTGCCAGCAGCTTAGCAGGGGGCGCGAATAATTCACCCCTCCACTTT. Its protein is CASSLAGGANNSPLHF.

The chain links TRBV5-4 to TRBJ2-7; 13 bases fit TRBD2. Germline CDR1 SGHNT, CDR2 YYREEE (reference sequence). Trimming cost V 5 bases and J 0 bases; bases outside gene matches: 8. CDR3 size: 17 residues. In nucleotides, the CDR3 is TGTGCCAGCAGTCTGGGACTAGCGGGATTTAGCTCCTACGAGCAGTACTTC. This encodes CASSLGLAGFSSYEQYF.

V usage is TRBV5-4 and J usage is TRBJ2-1, with 11 bases lining up with TRBD2. The ends lost 4 bases at V and 2 bases at J; junction bases unmatched: 2. The CDR3 totals 15 residues. Germline V lookup: CDR1 SGHNT, CDR2 YYREEE (reference sequence). The CDR3 DNA follows: TGTGCCAGCAGCCCGACTAGCGGGGCCTACAATGAGCAGTTCTTC. Translated: CASSPTSGAYNEQFF.

The rearrangement joins TRBV19 to TRBJ1-5, with D unclear. Deletions cut 3 bases from V and 0 bases from J, with 9 bases between. This CDR3 has 15 amino acids. Germline V gene sequence: CDR1 LNHDA, CDR2 SQIVND (reference sequence). CDR3 in amino acids: CASSIDGNSNQPQHF. The CDR3 nucleotides are TGTGCCAGTAGTATCGACGGGAATAGCAATCAGCCCCAGCATTTT.

The chain couples TRBV28 to TRBJ2-1; possibly TRBD2 for D (5 bases). V dropped 6 bases and J dropped 7 bases, with 19 bases sitting between them. The CDR3 spans 15 residues. CDR1 is MDHEN and CDR2 is SYDVKM in the germline V gene. The CDR3 DNA reads as TGTGCCAGCAGCCCCGGACGGGATGAACGGAATGAGCAGTTCTTC. Translating it yields CASSPGRDERNEQFF. Full variable domain (rest looked up from reference TRBV28 and TRBJ2-1): DVKVTQSSRYLVKRTGEKVFLECVQDMDHENMFWYRQDPGLGLRLIYFSYDVKMKEKGDIPEGYSVSREKKERFSLILESASTNQTSMYLCASSPGRDERNEQFFGPGTRLTVL.

V and J are TRBV28 and TRBJ1-2; 7 nucleotides align to TRBD1. The junction had 10 bases not matched to a gene; V was cut back by 3 bases and J by 6 bases. From germline, CDR1 is MDHEN and CDR2 SYDVKM. This CDR3 comprises 15 residues. The CDR3 DNA reads as TGTGCCAGCAGTTTTATCACAGGGGCGTTAGATGGCTACACCTTC. It yields the protein CASSFITGALDGYTF.

The rearrangement uses TRBV28 and TRBJ1-1, with D uncertain. The CDR3 is made up of 14 amino acids. The germline gives CDR1 MDHEN, CDR2 SYDVKM. The germline V and J ends were trimmed by 8 bases and 2 bases, with 15 bases remaining between them. CDR3 DNA: TGTGCCAGCCTGGATCATACAAGAAACACTGAAGCTTTCTTT. Amino acid sequence: CASLDHTRNTEAFF.

The CDR3, as DNA: TGTGCCAGCAGCAAAGTCCGCAGATTAGGGGGCTCTGGAAACACCATATATTTT. This gives the protein CASSKVRRLGGSGNTIYF. V gene TRBV21-1 combines with J gene TRBJ1-3; the DNA was not compared with TRBD1, the D call given in the table. TRBV21-1 is annotated as a pseudogene. The CDR3 has 18 amino acids.

The chain is built from TRBV5-1 and TRBJ1-4, with 9 bases identical to TRBD1. This CDR3 comprises 15 residues. Germline V CDR1 and CDR2: SGHRS, YFSETQ. V lost 5 bases and J lost 8; bases outside the gene matches: 10. DNA for the CDR3: TGCGCCAGCAGGGTCGGGGACAGGGAGAAGGAAAAACTGTTTTTT. Translated, it gives CASRVGDREKEKLFF.

V gene TRBV4-1 combines with J gene TRBJ1-6; D is unresolved. CDR3 length: 17 residues. CDR1 MGHRA and CDR2 YSYEKL come from the germline V gene. V gave up 3 bases and J gave up 6 bases, with 18 bases separating them. CDR3 sequence (DNA): TGCGCCAGCAGCCACCCGACGGTCCTTGGGAGTAATTCACCCCTCCACTTT. This codes for CASSHPTVLGSNSPLHF.

J is TRBJ1-5 and V is TRBV6-1; weak D call: TRBD1 (5 bases). The germline V gene has CDR1 MNHNS and CDR2 SASEGT. V gave up 3 bases and J gave up 0 bases, with 9 bases separating them. CDR3 length: 15 residues. As DNA, the CDR3 is TGTGCCAGCAGTGAGGGGCTAAATAGCAATCAGCCCCAGCATTTT. Translated, it gives CASSEGLNSNQPQHF.

The chain carries TRBV7-9 and TRBJ1-6, with a possible D match to TRBD1 (6 bases). In germline, CDR1 is SEHNR, CDR2 FQNEAQ (reference sequence). The CDR3 spans 15 residues. Between the trimmed V and J ends, which lost 4 bases and 9 bases, there was a span of 16 bases. The CDR3 DNA sequence: TGTGCCAGCAGCTCTGTCCAGGGGCCAATTTCACCCCTCCACTTT. Translated: CASSSVQGPISPLHF.

CDR3 residues: CASSESSGVGKTQYF. The CDR3 DNA is TGCGCCAGCAGTGAGTCGTCAGGGGTTGGTAAGACCCAGTACTTC. This chain uses TRBV10-1 with TRBJ2-5, with D possibly matching TRBD1 (6 bases). This CDR3 spans 15 amino acids. Per germline, CDR1 WNHNN and CDR2 SYGVQD (reference sequence). The V end lost 0 bases, the J end lost 6 bases, and 14 bases lay between the germline ends.

The chain employs TRBV3-1 (or the pseudogene TRBV3-2) and TRBJ2-2; TRBD2 is a possible D gene (6 bases). The CDR3 is 16 residues long. The germline gives CDR1 LGHDT, CDR2 YNNKEL (reference sequence). Trimming left V 5 bases short and J 1 base short, with 14 bases between. The DNA of the CDR3 is TGTGCCAGCAGCAAACGGGGACTCCAGAACACCGGGGAGCTGTTTTTT. This sequence encodes CASSKRGLQNTGELFF.

This chain joins TRBV6-2 or TRBV6-3 and TRBJ1-5; 7 bases are shared with TRBD1. The V gene end was trimmed by 4 bases and the J gene end by 6 bases; junction bases not matched to a gene: 6. The germline V gene encodes CDR1 MNHEY and CDR2 SVGEGT. CDR3 length equals 14 residues. The CDR3 sequence is CASSLTGAPQPQHF. CDR3 DNA: TGTGCCAGCAGTTTAACAGGGGCCCCTCAGCCCCAGCATTTT.

The chain combines TRBV19 with TRBJ2-5; 15 bases align to TRBD2. The CDR3 covers 16 residues. V shed 6 bases and J 2 bases; nucleotides not matched to a gene: 4. Germline V gene sequence: CDR1 LNHDA, CDR2 SQIVND (reference sequence). CDR3 DNA: TGTGCCAGTAGGAGGACTAGCGGGAGGGAACAAGAGACCCAGTACTTC. This translates into CASRRTSGREQETQYF.